The present T cell receptor beta chain was sequenced within a study of Graves' ophthalmopathy and Graves' hyperthyroidism. The CDR3 spans 15 residues. CDR1 and CDR2 (germline): LNHDA, SQIVND (reference sequence). The authors enrolled newly diagnosed hyperthyroidism patients aged 18 to 65 with under 2 months' duration. Additional autoimmune diseases, uncontrolled infections, pregnancy or lactation disqualified patients. It was on clinical symptoms, serum thyroxine, TRAb, thyroid ultrasound and orbital computed tomography that diagnosis relied. Remarks on this clonotype: One junction end disagrees with the germline gene, perhaps due to a read error.

The authors amplified TCR beta CDR3 regions from RNA transcripts. First-round RT-PCR with HTBI primers preceded a second-round multiplex PCR. TCRdb analysed the multiplex PCR reads with MiXCR anew, one entry per CDR3 protein. The sample holds over a million distinct CDR3 sequences, 36% seen once. The sample was peripheral blood or thyroid tissue (not recorded which). The rearrangement uses TRBV19 and TRBJ2-7, with 8 bases aligning to TRBD1. The clonotype comes from an adult man with Graves' hyperthyroidism. The CDR3 loop reads CASSMGRTGFYEQYF. CDR3 sequence (DNA): TGCGCCAGTAGTATGGGGCGGACAGGGTTCTACGAGCAGTACTTC.